The next 5 T cell receptor beta chains were all read from a single sample in a study of post-analysis software for immune sequencing data. Study-level findings and limits: Included in a set of several TRBV segments more frequent in patients than controls were TRBV5-6, TRBV5-1 and TRBV20-1.

These TCRs are of unknown antigen specificity. Each TCR beta cDNA library carried unique molecular identifiers. Each CDR3 protein gets one entry after TCRdb re-called the PCR reads with MiXCR. The data contain approximately 360,000 distinct CDR3 sequences, approximately 38% of them singletons. Material for sequencing was blood. All receptors come from a girl aged 10-17 years with multiple sclerosis.

DNA of the CDR3: TGTGCCAGCAGTGAAGCGCATGTAGGGTTGGGCAATCAGCCCCAGCATTTT. This encodes CASSEAHVGLGNQPQHF. This chain links TRBV2 with TRBJ1-5; D remains unclear. Deletions cut 0 bases from V and 2 bases from J, with 14 bases between. The CDR3 spans 17 residues. Germline CDR1 reads SNHLY; CDR2 reads FYNNEI.

Only a few counts were recorded for this clonotype. The chain uses TRBV7-6 and TRBJ2-7; 10 bases are shared with TRBD1. Trimming took 0 bases from V and 2 from J; bases not matched to a gene: 4. CDR3 length: 16 amino acids. Germline V gives CDR1 SGHVS, CDR2 FNYEAQ. CDR3 nucleotide sequence: TGTGCCAGCAGCTTAGCCCACGGGACAGGGGCCTACGAGCAGTACTTC. Its translation is CASSLAHGTGAYEQYF.

The V gene is TRBV28, the J gene TRBJ2-5; 8 bases agree with TRBD2. The CDR3 is 14 residues long. CDR1 and CDR2 (germline): MDHEN, SYDVKM. V was clipped by 6 bases and J by 5 bases; unmatched bases: 8. The CDR3 region has the DNA TGTGCCAGCAGGCCTTCTAAGCGGGGGGAGACCCAGTACTTC. This translates into CASRPSKRGETQYF.

This clonotype was seen more than once but under ten times. This chain links TRBV7-4 with TRBJ1-4; D uncertain. The CDR3 loop spans 17 amino acids. The V end was cut by 2 bases, the J end by 0 bases, with 13 bases between. The germline CDR1 and CDR2 sequences are SGHVT and SQSDAQ. CDR3 bases: TGTGCCAGCAGCTTAAAGGGCAGGAGCCCAACTAATGAAAAACTGTTTTTT. Translation gives CASSLKGRSPTNEKLFF.

The chain links TRBV20-1 to TRBJ1-4; TRBD1 agrees at 7 bases. CDR3 length: 16 residues. In germline, CDR1 is DFQATT, CDR2 SNEGSKA (reference sequence). The J segment lost 0 bases and the V segment lost 4 bases, leaving 8 bases of the junction unmatched. The CDR3 loop is CSATTGPRATNEKLFF. The CDR3 DNA reads as TGCAGTGCTACGACAGGGCCCCGAGCAACTAATGAAAAACTGTTTTTT.